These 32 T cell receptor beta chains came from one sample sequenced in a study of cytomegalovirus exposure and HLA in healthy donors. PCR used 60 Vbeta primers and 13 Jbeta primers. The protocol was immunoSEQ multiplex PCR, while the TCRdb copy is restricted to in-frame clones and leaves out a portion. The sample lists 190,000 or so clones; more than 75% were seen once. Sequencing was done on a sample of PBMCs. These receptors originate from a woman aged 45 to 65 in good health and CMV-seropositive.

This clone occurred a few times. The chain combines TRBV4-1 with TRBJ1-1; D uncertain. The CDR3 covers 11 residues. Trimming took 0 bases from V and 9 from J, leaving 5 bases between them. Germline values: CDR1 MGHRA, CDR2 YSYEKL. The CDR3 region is CASSQDLKAFF. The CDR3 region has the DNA TGCGCCAGCAGCCAAGATTTAAAAGCTTTCTTT.

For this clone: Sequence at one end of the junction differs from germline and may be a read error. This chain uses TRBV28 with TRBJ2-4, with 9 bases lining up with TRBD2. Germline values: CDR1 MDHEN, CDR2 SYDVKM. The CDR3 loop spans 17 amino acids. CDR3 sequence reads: CASSIWGLAGTKNSQYF. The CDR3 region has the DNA TGTGCCAGCAGTATCTGGGGACTAGCCGGGACCAAAAACAGTCAGTACTTC.

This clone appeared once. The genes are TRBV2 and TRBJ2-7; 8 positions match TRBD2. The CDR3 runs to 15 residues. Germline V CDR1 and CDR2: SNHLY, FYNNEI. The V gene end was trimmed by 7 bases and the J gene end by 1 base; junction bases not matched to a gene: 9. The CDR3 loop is CASTGTSAYSYEQYF. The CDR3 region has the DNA TGTGCCAGCACGGGGACTAGTGCCTATTCCTACGAGCAGTACTTC.

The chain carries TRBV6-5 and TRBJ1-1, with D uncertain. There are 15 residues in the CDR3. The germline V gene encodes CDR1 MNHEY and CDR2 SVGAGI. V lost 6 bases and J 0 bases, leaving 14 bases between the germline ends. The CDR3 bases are TGTGCCAGCAGCCCCGTAGGGAGGGTGAACACTGAAGCTTTCTTT. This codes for CASSPVGRVNTEAFF.

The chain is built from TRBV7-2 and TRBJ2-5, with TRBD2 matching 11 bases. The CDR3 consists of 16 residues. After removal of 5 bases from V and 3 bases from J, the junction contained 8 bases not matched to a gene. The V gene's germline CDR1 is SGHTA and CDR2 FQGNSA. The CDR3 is CASSKRLAGTEETQYF. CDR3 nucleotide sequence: TGTGCCAGCAGCAAAAGACTAGCGGGAACGGAAGAGACCCAGTACTTC.

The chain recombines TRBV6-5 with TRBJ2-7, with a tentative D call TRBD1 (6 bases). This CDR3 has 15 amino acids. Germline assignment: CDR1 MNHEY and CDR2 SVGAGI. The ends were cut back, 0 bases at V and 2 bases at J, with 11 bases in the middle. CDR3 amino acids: CASSYSRTAPYEQYF. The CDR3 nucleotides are TGTGCCAGCAGTTACTCCCGGACAGCCCCCTACGAGCAGTACTTC.

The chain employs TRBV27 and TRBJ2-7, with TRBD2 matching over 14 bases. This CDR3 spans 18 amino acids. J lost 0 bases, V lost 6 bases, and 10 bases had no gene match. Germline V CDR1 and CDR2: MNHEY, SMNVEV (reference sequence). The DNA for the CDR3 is TGTGCCAGCAGGCACCTGACTAGCGGGGGGGTGAGCTCCTACGAGCAGTACTTC. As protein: CASRHLTSGGVSSYEQYF.

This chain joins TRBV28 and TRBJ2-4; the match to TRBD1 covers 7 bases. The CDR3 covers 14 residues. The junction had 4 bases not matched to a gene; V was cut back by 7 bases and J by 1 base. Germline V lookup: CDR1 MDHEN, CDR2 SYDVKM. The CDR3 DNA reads TGTGCCAGCAACCAACAGGGGGCCAAAAACATTCAGTACTTC. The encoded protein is CASNQQGAKNIQYF.

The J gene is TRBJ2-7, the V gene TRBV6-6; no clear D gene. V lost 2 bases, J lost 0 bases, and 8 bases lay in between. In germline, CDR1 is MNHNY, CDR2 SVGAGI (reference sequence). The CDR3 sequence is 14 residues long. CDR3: CASSYHYSSYEQYF. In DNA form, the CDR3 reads TGTGCCAGCAGTTACCATTATAGCTCCTACGAGCAGTACTTC.

The CDR3 bases are TGTGCCAGCAGCCCCGGGTGGGTAGCGGGAGCGGACTACAATGAGCAGTTCTTC. It codes for CASSPGWVAGADYNEQFF. The chain couples TRBV11-3 to TRBJ2-1, with TRBD2 matching 9 bases. From germline, CDR1 is SGHNT and CDR2 YENEEA. CDR3 length equals 18 residues. V lost 5 bases to trimming and J lost 3 bases; unmatched junction nucleotides: 14.

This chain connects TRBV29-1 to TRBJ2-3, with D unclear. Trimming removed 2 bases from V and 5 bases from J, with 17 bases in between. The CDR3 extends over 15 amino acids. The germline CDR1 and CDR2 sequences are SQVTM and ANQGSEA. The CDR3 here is CSVESVGERGDTQYF. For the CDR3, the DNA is TGCAGCGTTGAATCCGTAGGTGAACGAGGAGATACGCAGTATTTT.

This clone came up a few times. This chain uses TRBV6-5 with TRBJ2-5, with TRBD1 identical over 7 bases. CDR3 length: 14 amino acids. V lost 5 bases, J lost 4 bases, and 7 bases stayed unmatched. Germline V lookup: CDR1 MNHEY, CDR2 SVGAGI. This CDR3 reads CASSRTGEGETQYF. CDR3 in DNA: TGTGCCAGCAGTAGGACAGGAGAGGGAGAGACCCAGTACTTC.

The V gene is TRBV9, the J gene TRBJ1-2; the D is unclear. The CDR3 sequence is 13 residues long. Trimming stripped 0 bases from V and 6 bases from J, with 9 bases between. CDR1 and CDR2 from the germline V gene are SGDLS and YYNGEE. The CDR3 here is CASSVGLGDGYTF. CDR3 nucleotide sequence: TGTGCCAGCAGCGTAGGCCTCGGGGATGGCTACACCTTC.

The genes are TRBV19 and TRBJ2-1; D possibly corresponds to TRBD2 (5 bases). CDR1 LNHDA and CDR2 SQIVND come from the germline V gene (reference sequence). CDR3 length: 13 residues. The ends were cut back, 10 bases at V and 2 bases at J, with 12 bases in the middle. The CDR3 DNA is TGTGCCACCCGGAGAGGGCCCTACAATGAGCAGTTCTTC. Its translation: CATRRGPYNEQFF.

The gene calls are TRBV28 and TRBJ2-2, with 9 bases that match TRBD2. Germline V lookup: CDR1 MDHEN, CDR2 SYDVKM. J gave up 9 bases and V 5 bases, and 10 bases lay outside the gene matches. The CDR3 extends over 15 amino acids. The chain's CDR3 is CASSETSGRIRELFF. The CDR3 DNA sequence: TGTGCCAGCAGTGAAACTAGCGGGCGCATTAGGGAGCTGTTTTTT.

The chain's CDR3 is CAWRFQGQGYGYTF. DNA for the CDR3: TGTGCCTGGAGGTTCCAGGGACAGGGTTATGGCTACACCTTC. V and J are TRBV30 and TRBJ1-2, with 9 nucleotides matching TRBD1. Trimming cost V 3 bases and J 5 bases; bases outside gene matches: 7. Germline CDR1 reads GTSNPN; CDR2 reads SVGIG (reference sequence). This CDR3 contains 14 residues.

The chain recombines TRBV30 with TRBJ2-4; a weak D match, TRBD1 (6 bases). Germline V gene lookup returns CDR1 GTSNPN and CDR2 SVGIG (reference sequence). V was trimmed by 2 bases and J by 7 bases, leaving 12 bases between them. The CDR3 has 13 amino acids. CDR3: CAWSSWTANIQYF. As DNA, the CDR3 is TGTGCCTGGAGTTCGTGGACAGCGAACATTCAGTACTTC.

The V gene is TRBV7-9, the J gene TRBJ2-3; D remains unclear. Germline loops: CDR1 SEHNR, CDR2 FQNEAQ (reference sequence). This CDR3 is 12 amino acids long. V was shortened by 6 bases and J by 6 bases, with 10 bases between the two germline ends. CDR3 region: CASRLEPDTQYF. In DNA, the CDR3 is TGTGCCAGCAGGCTAGAACCGGATACGCAGTATTTT.

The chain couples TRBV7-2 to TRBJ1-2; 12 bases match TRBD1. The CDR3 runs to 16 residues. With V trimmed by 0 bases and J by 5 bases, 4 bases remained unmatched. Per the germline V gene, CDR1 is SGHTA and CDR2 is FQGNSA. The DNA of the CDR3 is TGTGCCAGCAGCTTAGCGGGGACAGGGGGCCTTTATGGCTACACCTTC. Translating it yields CASSLAGTGGLYGYTF.

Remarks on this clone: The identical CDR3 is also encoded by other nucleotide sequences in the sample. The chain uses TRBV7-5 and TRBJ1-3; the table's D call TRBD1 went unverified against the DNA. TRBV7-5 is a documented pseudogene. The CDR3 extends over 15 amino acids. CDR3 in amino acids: CVRSFPRGNGNTIYF. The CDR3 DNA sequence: TGTGTCAGAAGCTTCCCAAGGGGAAACGGAAACACCATATACTTT.

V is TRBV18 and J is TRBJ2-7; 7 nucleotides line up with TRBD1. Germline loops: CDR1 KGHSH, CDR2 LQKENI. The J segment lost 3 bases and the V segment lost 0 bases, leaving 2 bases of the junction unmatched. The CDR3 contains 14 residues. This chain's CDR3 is CASSPPDRLYEQYF. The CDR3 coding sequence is TGTGCCAGCTCACCACCGGACAGGCTCTACGAGCAGTACTTC.

The CDR3 DNA reads as TGTGCCAGCAGCTTACATGCAACCCCCCCGGGAGCTTTCTTT. It translates to CASSLHATPPGAFF. The gene calls are TRBV7-8 and TRBJ1-1; D gene uncertain. Germline V gene sequence: CDR1 SGHVS, CDR2 FQNEAQ. V lost 2 bases and J 10 bases, leaving 17 bases between the germline ends. This CDR3 spans 14 amino acids.

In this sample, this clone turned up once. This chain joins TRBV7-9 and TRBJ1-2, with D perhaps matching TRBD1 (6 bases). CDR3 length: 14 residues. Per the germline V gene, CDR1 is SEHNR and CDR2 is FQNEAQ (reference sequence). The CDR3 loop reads CSSSVGGAFYGYTF. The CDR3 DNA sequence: TGTTCCTCCTCGGTCGGGGGGGCGTTCTATGGCTACACCTTC.

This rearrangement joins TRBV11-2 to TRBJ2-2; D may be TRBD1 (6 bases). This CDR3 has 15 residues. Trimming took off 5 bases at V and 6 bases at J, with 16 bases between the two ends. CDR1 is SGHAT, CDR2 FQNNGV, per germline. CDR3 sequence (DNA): TGTGCCAGCAGCACACCAGGGGCGCGCGCCGGGGAGCTGTTTTTT. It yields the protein CASSTPGARAGELFF.

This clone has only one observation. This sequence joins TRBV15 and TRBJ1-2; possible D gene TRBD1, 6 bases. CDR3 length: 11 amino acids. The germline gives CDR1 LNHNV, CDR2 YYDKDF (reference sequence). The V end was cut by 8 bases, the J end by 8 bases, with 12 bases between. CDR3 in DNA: TGTGCCACCGGTAGCAGGGGCGGCTACACCTTC. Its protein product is CATGSRGGYTF.

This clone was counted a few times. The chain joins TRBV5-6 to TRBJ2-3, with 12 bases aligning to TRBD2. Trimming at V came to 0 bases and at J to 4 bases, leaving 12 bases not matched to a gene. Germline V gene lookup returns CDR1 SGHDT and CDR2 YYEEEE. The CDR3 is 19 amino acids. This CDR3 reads CASSLAETSGRPPADTQYF. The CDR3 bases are TGTGCCAGCAGCTTGGCCGAGACTAGCGGGAGACCTCCCGCAGATACGCAGTATTTT.

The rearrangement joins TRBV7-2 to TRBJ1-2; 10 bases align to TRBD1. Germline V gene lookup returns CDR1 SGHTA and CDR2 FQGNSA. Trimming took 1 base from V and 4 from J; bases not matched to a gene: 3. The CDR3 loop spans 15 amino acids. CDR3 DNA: TGTGCCAGCAGCTTAGAAGGGACAGGGGTCTATGGCTACACCTTC. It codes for CASSLEGTGVYGYTF.

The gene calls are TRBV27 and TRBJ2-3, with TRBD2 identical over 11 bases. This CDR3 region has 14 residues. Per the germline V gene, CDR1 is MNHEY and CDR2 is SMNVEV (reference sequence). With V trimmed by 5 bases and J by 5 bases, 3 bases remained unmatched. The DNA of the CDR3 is TGTGCCAGCAGTCAACTAGCGGGGGTAGATACGCAGTATTTT. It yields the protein CASSQLAGVDTQYF.

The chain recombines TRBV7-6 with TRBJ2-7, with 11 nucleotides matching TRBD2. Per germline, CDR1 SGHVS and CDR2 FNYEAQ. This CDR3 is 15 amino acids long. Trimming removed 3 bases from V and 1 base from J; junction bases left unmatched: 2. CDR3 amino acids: CASSFTSGSSYEQYF. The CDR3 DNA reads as TGTGCCAGCAGCTTTACTAGCGGGAGTTCCTACGAGCAGTACTTC.

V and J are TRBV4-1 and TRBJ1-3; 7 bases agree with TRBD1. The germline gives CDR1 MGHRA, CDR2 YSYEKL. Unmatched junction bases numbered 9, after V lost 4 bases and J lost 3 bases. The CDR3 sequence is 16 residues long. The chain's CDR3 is CASSPGGPRSGNTIYF. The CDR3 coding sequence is TGCGCCAGCAGCCCAGGGGGGCCTCGGAGTGGAAACACCATATATTTT.

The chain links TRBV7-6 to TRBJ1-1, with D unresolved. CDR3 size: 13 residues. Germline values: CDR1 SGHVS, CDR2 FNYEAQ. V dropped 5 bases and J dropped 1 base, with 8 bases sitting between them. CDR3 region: CASSVDGNTEAFF. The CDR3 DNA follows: TGTGCCAGCAGCGTAGACGGGAACACTGAAGCTTTCTTT.

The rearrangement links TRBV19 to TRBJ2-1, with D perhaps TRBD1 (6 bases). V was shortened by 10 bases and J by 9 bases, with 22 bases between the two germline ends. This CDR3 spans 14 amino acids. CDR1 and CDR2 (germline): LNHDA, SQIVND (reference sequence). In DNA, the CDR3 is TGTGCCACCTTTGCCGGGACAAAGGGAAGTGAGCAGTTCTTC. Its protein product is CATFAGTKGSEQFF.